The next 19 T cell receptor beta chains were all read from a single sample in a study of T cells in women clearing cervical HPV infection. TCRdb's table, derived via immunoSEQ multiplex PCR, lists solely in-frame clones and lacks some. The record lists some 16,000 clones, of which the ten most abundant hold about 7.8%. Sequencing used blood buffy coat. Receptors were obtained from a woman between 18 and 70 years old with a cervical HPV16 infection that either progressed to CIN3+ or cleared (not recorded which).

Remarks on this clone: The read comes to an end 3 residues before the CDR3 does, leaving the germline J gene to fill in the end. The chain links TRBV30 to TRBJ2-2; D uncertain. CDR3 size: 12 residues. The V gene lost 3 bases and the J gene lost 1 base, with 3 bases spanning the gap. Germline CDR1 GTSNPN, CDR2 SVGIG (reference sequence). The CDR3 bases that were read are TGTGCCTGGAGCCAGAACACCGGGGAG. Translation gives CAWSQNTGE. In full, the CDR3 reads CAWSQNTGELFF.

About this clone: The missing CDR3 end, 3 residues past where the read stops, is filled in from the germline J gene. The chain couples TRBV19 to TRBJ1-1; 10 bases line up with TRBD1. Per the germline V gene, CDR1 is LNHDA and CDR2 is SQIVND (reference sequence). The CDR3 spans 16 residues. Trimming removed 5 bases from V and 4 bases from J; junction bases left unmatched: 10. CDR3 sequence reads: CASSRSGTGEGTEAFF. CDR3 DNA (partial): TGTGCCAGTAGTCGATCCGGGACAGGGGAAGGCACTGAA.

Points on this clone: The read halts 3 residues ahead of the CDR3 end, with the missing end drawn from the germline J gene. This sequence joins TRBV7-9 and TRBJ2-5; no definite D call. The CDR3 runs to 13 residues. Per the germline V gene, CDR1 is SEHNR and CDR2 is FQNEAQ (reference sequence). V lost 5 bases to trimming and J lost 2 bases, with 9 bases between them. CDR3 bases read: TGTGCCAGCAGCGTCAGGCTACAAGAGACC. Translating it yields CASSVRLQET. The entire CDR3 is CASSVRLQETQYF.

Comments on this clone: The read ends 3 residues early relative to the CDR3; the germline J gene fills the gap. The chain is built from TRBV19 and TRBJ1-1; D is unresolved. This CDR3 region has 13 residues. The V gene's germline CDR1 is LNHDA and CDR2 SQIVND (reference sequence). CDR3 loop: CASSIEWRAGAFF. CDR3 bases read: TGTGCCAGTAGTATCGAATGGAGAGCGGGG.

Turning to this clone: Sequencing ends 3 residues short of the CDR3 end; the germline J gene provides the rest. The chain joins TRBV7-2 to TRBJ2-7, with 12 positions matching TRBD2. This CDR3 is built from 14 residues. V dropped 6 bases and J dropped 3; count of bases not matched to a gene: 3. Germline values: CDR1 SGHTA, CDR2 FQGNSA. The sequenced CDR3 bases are TGTGCCAGCAGTCGGACTAGCGGGGTCTACGAG. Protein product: CASSRTSGVYE. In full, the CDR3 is CASSRTSGVYEQYF.

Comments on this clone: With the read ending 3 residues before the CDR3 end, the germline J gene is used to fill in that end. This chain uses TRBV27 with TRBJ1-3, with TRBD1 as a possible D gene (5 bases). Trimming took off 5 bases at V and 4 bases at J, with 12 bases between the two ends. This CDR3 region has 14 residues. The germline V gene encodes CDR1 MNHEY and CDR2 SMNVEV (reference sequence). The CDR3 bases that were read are TGTGCCAGCAGTATCGACAGACGAGGAAACACC. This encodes CASSIDRRGNT. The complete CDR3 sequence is CASSIDRRGNTIYF.

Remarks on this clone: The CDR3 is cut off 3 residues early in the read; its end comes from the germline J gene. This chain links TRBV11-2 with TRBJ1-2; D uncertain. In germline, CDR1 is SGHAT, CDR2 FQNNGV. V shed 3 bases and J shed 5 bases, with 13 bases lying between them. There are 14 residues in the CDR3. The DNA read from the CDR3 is TGTGCCAGCAGCTTTCGAAGAGGCGGATATGGC. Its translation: CASSFRRGGYG. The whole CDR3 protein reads CASSFRRGGYGYTF.

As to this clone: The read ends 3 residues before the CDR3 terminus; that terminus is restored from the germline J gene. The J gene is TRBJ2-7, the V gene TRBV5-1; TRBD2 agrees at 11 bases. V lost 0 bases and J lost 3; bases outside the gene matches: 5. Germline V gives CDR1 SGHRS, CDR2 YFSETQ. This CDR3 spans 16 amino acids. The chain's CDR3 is CASSLATSGGGYEQYF. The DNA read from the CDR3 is TGCGCCAGCAGCTTGGCTACTAGCGGGGGTGGCTACGAG.

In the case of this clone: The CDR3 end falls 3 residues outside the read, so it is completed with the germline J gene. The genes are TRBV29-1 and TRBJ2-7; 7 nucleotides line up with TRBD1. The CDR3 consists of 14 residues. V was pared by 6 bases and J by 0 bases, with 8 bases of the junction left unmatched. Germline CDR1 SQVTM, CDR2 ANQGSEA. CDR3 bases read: TGCAGCGTCGGAAACCGGGACAGCTCCTACGAG. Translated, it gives CSVGNRDSSYE. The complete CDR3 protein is CSVGNRDSSYEQYF.

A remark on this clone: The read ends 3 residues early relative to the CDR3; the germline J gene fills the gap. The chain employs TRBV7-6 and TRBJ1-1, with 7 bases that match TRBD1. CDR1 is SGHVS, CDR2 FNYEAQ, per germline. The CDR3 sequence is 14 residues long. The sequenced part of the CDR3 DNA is TGTGCCAGCAGCTTAGAGGAGACAGGGTTCGAA. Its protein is CASSLEETGFE. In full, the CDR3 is CASSLEETGFEAFF. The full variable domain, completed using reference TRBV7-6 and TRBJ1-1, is GAGVSQSPRYKVTKRGQDVALRCDPISGHVSLYWYRQALGQGPEFLTYFNYEAQQDKSGLPNDRFSAERPEGSISTLTIQRTEQRDSAMYRCASSLEETGFEAFFGQGTRLTVV.

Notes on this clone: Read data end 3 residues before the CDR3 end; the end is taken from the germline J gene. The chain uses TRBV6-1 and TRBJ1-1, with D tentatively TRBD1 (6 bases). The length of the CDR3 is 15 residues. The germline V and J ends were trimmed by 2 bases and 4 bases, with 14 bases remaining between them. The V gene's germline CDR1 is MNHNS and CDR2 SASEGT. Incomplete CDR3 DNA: TGTGCCAGCAGTGAATGGGGGCAGCAGAGCACTGAA. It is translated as CASSEWGQQSTE. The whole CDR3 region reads CASSEWGQQSTEAFF.

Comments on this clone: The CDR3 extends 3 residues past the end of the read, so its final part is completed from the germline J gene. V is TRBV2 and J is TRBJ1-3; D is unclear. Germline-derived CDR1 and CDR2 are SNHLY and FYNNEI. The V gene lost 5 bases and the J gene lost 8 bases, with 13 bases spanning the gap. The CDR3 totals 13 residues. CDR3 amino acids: CASSNGPGYTIYF. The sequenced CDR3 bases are TGTGCCAGCAGTAACGGCCCAGGCTACACC.

CDR3 region: CSAKDRGMSFGEQFF. The covered CDR3 bases are TGCAGTGCTAAAGACAGGGGCATGAGTTTCGGTGAG. The V call is TRBV20-1, the J call TRBJ2-1; TRBD1 matches 8 bases. The CDR3 end falls 3 residues outside the read, so it is completed with the germline J gene. This CDR3 contains 15 residues. The germline V gene encodes CDR1 DFQATT and CDR2 SNEGSKA (reference sequence). V shed 4 bases and J 9 bases; nucleotides not matched to a gene: 14.

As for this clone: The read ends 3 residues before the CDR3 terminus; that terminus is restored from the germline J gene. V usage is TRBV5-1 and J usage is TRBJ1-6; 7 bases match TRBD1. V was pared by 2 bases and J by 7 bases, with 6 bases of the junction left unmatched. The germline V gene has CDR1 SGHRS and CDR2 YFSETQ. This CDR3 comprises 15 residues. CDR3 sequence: CASSFAGTENSPLHF. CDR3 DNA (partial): TGCGCCAGCAGCTTTGCCGGGACAGAAAATTCACCC.

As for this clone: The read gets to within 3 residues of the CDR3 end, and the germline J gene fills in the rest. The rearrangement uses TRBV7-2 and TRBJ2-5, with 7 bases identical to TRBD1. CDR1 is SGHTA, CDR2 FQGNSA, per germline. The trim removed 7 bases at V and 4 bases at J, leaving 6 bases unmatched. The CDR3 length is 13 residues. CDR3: CASTLTGVETQYF. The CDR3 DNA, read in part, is TGTGCCAGCACCCTCACAGGGGTAGAGACC.

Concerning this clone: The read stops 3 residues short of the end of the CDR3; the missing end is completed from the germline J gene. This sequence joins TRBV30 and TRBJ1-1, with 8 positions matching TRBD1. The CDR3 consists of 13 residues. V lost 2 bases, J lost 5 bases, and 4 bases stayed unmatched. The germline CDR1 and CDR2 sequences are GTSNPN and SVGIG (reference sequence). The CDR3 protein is CAWSRQGATEAFF. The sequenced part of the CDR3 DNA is TGTGCCTGGAGTCGCCAGGGGGCGACTGAA.

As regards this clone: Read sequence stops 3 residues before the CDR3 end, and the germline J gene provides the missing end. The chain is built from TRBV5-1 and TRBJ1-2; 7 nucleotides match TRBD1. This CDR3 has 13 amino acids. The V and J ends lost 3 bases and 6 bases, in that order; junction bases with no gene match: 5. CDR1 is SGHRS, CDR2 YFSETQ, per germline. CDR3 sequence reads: CASSYDRENGYTF. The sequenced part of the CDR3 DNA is TGCGCCAGCAGCTATGACAGGGAGAATGGC.

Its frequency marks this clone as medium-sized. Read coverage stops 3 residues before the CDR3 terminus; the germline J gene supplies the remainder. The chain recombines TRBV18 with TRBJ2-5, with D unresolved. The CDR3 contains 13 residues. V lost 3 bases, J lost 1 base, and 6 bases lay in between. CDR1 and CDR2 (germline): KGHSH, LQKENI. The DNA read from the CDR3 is TGTGCCAGCTCACCCAACTTCCAAGAGACC. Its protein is CASSPNFQET. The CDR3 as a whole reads CASSPNFQETQYF.

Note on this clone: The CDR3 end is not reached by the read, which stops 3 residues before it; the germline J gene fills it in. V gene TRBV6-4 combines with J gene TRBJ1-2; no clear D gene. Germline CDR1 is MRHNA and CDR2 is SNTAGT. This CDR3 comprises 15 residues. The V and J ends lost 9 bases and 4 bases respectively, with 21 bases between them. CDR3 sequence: CASIMIRGISYGYTF. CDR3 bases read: TGTGCCAGTATTATGATTCGGGGTATCTCCTATGGC.